Shown below are 16 T cell receptor beta chains from a single sample sequenced in a study of blood T cell repertoires in COVID-19. The method was immunoSEQ multiplex PCR; TCRdb's version includes in-frame clones alone and lacks a portion of them. The sample consists of some 200,000 clones, about nine tenths of them appearing once. Sample: peripheral blood. The origin of the receptors is a man between 45 and 60 years old with acute or convalescent COVID-19.

V gene TRBV9 combines with J gene TRBJ1-1; D remains ambiguous. Trimming removed 0 bases from V and 1 base from J, with 7 bases in between. Germline CDR1 SGDLS, CDR2 YYNGEE. This CDR3 contains 14 residues. CDR3 in amino acids: CASSVGLQNTEAFF. For the CDR3, the DNA is TGTGCCAGCAGCGTAGGGCTGCAGAACACTGAAGCTTTCTTT.

This chain connects TRBV29-1 to TRBJ2-1; the D gene is possibly TRBD1 (5 bases). Deletions cut 6 bases from V and 3 bases from J, with 12 bases between. The length of the CDR3 is 13 residues. The germline V gene encodes CDR1 SQVTM and CDR2 ANQGSEA. The CDR3 loop is CSVSRTNYNEQFF. The CDR3 nucleotides are TGCAGCGTGAGTCGGACAAACTACAATGAGCAGTTCTTC.

This chain uses TRBV12-3 or TRBV12-4 with TRBJ2-5; no definite D call. The CDR3 sequence is 13 residues long. The V end was cut by 6 bases, the J end by 1 base, with 9 bases between. The chain's CDR3 is CASSPPVQETQYF. In DNA, the CDR3 is TGTGCCAGCAGCCCACCGGTCCAAGAGACCCAGTACTTC.

The genes are TRBV7-9 and TRBJ1-1; D not resolved. Per the germline V gene, CDR1 is SEHNR and CDR2 is FQNEAQ (reference sequence). The CDR3 sequence is 15 residues long. V shed 5 bases and J shed 6 bases, with 19 bases lying between them. The CDR3 DNA follows: TGTGCCAGCAGCCCTCACAGAAACAAACAGCCTGAAGCTTTCTTT. Translated: CASSPHRNKQPEAFF.

The rearrangement links TRBV5-6 to TRBJ1-5; 12 bases agree with TRBD1. Germline CDR1 reads SGHDT; CDR2 reads YYEEEE. There are 15 residues in the CDR3. Trimming at V came to 4 bases and at J to 6 bases, leaving 5 bases not matched to a gene. The CDR3 bases are TGTGCCAGCAGCCGGGGGACAGGGGGCTTTCAGCCCCAGCATTTT. Its translation is CASSRGTGGFQPQHF.

The chain carries TRBV5-1 and TRBJ1-1; a weak D match, TRBD1 (5 bases). CDR3 size: 14 residues. Per germline, CDR1 SGHRS and CDR2 YFSETQ. Trimming left V 4 bases short and J 0 bases short, with 10 bases between. The CDR3 loop is CASSRQFMNTEAFF. The DNA of the CDR3 is TGCGCCAGCAGCCGACAGTTCATGAACACTGAAGCTTTCTTT.

The chain links TRBV4-1 to TRBJ2-7; the D gene is possibly TRBD2 (6 bases). The CDR3 has 16 residues. V lost 1 base, J lost 1 base, and 14 bases lay in between. Germline assignment: CDR1 MGHRA and CDR2 YSYEKL. CDR3 in amino acids: CASSQVNSGVSYEQYF. The CDR3 region has the DNA TGCGCCAGCAGCCAAGTGAACTCGGGGGTATCCTACGAGCAGTACTTC.

The chain uses TRBV11-2 and TRBJ1-4; TRBD1 agrees at 7 bases. The CDR3 loop spans 16 amino acids. The V gene end was trimmed by 3 bases and the J gene end by 7 bases; junction bases not matched to a gene: 11. In germline, CDR1 is SGHAT, CDR2 FQNNGV. This CDR3 reads CASSFPARQGGEKLFF. DNA for the CDR3: TGTGCCAGCAGCTTCCCGGCAAGGCAGGGGGGTGAAAAACTGTTTTTT.

The chain couples TRBV6-1 to TRBJ1-5, with D possibly matching TRBD1 (5 bases). This CDR3 has 14 amino acids. V was clipped by 3 bases and J by 3 bases, with 9 bases between them. Germline V gene sequence: CDR1 MNHNS, CDR2 SASEGT. The CDR3 coding sequence is TGTGCCAGCAGTGAGGGGACTCTCAATCAGCCCCAGCATTTT. The encoded protein is CASSEGTLNQPQHF.

V gene TRBV3-1 (or the pseudogene TRBV3-2) combines with J gene TRBJ1-5; no firm D call. Trimming took 1 base from V and 2 from J, leaving 6 bases between them. This CDR3 is 14 amino acids long. Germline lookup yields CDR1 LGHDT and CDR2 YNNKEL (reference sequence). For the CDR3, the DNA is TGTGCCAGCAGCCAAGCCGAGGGCAATCAGCCCCAGCATTTT. Its translation is CASSQAEGNQPQHF.

The V and J genes are TRBV5-4 and TRBJ2-5; perhaps TRBD2 as D (7 bases). CDR1 SGHNT and CDR2 YYREEE come from the germline V gene (reference sequence). Trimming took 3 bases from V and 4 from J, leaving 19 bases between them. This CDR3 contains 16 residues. CDR3 residues: CASSYKGGRFGETQYF. CDR3 DNA sequence: TGTGCCAGCAGCTACAAGGGGGGGAGATTCGGAGAGACCCAGTACTTC.

The rearrangement links TRBV10-3 to TRBJ1-2; 9 bases match TRBD1. The CDR3 has 15 amino acids. V was pared by 6 bases and J by 4 bases, with 9 bases of the junction left unmatched. Germline CDR1 and CDR2: ENHRY and SYGVKD. The CDR3 nucleotides read TGTGCCATCAGAACCGGGACAGGGTCAAGCTATGGCTACACCTTC. The encoded protein is CAIRTGTGSSYGYTF.

The V gene is TRBV29-1, the J gene TRBJ1-4; 10 bases align to TRBD1. After removal of 5 bases from V and 8 bases from J, the junction contained 5 bases not matched to a gene. CDR1 and CDR2 (germline): SQVTM, ANQGSEA. This CDR3 region has 13 residues. The CDR3 loop reads CSVMTGGGEKLFF. As DNA, the CDR3 is TGCAGCGTTATGACAGGGGGCGGGGAAAAACTGTTTTTT.

This chain connects TRBV28 to TRBJ1-5, with 7 bases lining up with TRBD1. V was clipped by 4 bases and J by 2 bases; unmatched bases: 2. This CDR3 region has 14 residues. Germline V gene lookup returns CDR1 MDHEN and CDR2 SYDVKM. As DNA, the CDR3 is TGTGCCAGCAGTTCAGGACAGGGCAATCAGCCCCAGCATTTT. As protein: CASSSGQGNQPQHF.

The CDR3: CSASRSGGGQETQYF. CDR3 DNA: TGCAGTGCTAGTAGAAGCGGGGGGGGCCAAGAGACCCAGTACTTC. V and J are TRBV20-1 and TRBJ2-5; 10 bases match TRBD2. Germline V gene data show CDR1 as DFQATT and CDR2 as SNEGSKA (reference sequence). V was pared by 3 bases and J by 1 base, with 5 bases of the junction left unmatched. There are 15 residues in the CDR3.

The chain combines TRBV27 with TRBJ1-1, with D possibly matching TRBD1 (6 bases). CDR1 MNHEY and CDR2 SMNVEV come from the germline V gene (reference sequence). The V gene lost 7 bases and the J gene lost 4 bases, with 7 bases spanning the gap. The CDR3 sequence is 11 residues long. The DNA of the CDR3 is TGTGCCAGCAAGGGGGTCACTGAAGCTTTCTTT. Translation gives CASKGVTEAFF.